One T cell receptor (beta chain) is described in this entry. Its antigen is as yet unknown. These data come from a study of T cell repertoires in aging, cancer and after chemotherapy. Study details: Donor ages fell into six groups from 30 or younger up to 70 or older.

A mixed TRB-A/B primer pool amplified rearranged TRB by multiplex touch-down PCR. TCRdb itself ran the multiplex PCR reads through MiXCR, one entry per CDR3 protein. The sample carries 10,000 to 15,000 distinct CDR3 sequences, around 30% recorded once. TCR beta rearrangements were amplified from peripheral blood genomic DNA. Notes on the study in general: Rebound thymic output was suggested by rising median generation probability during chemotherapy in each cancer cohort. In cancer patients, declining TCR diversity with age involved lost richness and lost evenness.

V lost 5 bases, J lost 0 bases, and 13 bases lay in between. In germline, CDR1 is SGHVT, CDR2 SQSDAQ. CDR3 size: 15 residues. The source of this sequence is a human donor with a blood cancer. The specimen was blood. This chain connects TRBV7-4 to TRBJ1-1, with D perhaps TRBD1 (5 bases). The CDR3 loop reads CASSGRDPLNTEAFF. CDR3 bases: TGTGCCAGCAGCGGGAGGGACCCCCTGAACACTGAAGCTTTCTTT.